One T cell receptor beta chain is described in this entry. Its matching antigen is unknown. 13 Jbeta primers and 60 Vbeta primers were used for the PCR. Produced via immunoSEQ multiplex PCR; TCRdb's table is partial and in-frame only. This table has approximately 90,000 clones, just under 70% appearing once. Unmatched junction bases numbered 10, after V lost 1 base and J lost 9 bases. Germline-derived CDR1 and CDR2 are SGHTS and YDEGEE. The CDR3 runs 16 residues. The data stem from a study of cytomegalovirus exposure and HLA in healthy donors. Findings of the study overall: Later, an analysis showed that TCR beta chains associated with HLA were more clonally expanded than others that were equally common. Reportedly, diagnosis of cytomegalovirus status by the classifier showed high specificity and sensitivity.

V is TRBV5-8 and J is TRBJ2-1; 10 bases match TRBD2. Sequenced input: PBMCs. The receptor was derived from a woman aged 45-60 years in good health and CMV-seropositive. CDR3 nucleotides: TGTGCCAGCAGCTTGCGCCGACTAGCGGGTCTAGGTGAGCAGTTCTTC. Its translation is CASSLRRLAGLGEQFF.